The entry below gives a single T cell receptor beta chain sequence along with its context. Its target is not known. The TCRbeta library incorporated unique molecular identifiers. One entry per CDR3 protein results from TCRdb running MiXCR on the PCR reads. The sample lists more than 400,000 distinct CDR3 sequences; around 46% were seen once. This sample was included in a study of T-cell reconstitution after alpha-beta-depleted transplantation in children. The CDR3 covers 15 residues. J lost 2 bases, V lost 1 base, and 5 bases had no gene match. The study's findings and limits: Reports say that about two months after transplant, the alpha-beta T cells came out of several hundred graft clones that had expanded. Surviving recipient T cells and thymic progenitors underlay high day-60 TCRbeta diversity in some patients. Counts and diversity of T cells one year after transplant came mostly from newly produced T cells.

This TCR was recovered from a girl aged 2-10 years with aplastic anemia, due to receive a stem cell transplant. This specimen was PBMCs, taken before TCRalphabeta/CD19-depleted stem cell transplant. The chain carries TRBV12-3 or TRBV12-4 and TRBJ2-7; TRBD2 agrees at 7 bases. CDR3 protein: CASSLGGGGAYEQYF. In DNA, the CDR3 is TGTGCCAGCAGTTTAGGGGGCGGGGGAGCCTACGAGCAGTACTTC.